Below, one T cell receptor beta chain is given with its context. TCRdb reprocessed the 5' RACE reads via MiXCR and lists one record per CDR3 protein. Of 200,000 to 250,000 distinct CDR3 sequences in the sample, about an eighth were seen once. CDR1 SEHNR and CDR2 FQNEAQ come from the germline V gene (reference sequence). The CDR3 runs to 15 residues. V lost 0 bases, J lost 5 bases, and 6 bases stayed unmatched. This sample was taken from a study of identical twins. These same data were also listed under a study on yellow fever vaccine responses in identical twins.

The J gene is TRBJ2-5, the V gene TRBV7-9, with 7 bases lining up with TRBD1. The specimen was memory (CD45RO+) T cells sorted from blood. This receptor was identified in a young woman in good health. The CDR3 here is CASSLATGARETQYF. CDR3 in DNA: TGTGCCAGCAGCTTAGCAACAGGGGCTCGCGAGACCCAGTACTTC.